One T cell receptor (beta chain) is described in this entry. Its antigen remains unidentified. The data are from a study of blood T cells in healthy people across ages. A second PCR of roughly 6 to 12 cycles used a sample-barcoded 5' primer and a J-beta primer mix. Each cDNA molecule received a tag from a template-switch adaptor that had 12 random nucleotides. TCRdb re-called the 5' RACE reads with MiXCR, one entry per CDR3 protein. The sample yields roughly 680,000 distinct CDR3 sequences, around a fifth seen once. Per-sample PBMC isolation yielded at least 6.5 million cells. Notes on the study in general: Comparison with aged donors showed that long-lived donors had more naive CD4+ cells and higher diversity.

CDR3 length equals 14 residues. Trimming took 4 bases from V and 6 from J, leaving 13 bases between them. Source material: blood. The clonotype originates from a man between 65 and 85 years old in good health. The V and J genes are TRBV12-3 or TRBV12-4 and TRBJ1-5; D remains unclear. CDR3 sequence: CASSSPNPRQPQHF. CDR3 nucleotide sequence: TGTGCCAGCAGTTCACCCAATCCGCGTCAGCCCCAGCATTTT.